This TCR beta chain was observed in a study of blood T cell repertoires in COVID-19. As handled by the study authors: For nucleated cells, counts were estimated from reference gene primer amplification. Profiling relied on immunoSEQ multiplex PCR, and the TCRdb table lists in-frame clones only, not all of them. D and trimming were read from the DNA, whereas the V and J calls and clone size are those reported in that table. The table records 200,000 to 250,000 clones, about 84% of them present only once. CDR3 length: 13 residues. Trimming stripped 7 bases from V and 2 bases from J, with 11 bases between. Germline CDR1 is LNHDA and CDR2 is SQIVND (reference sequence).

This clonotype was obtained from a woman older than 75 with COVID-19, enrolled during active disease. The sample was peripheral blood. The V and J genes are TRBV19 and TRBJ1-2, with TRBD1 as a possible D gene (6 bases). CDR3 protein: CASKEQGNYGYTF. The CDR3 coding sequence is TGTGCCAGTAAAGAGCAGGGGAACTATGGCTACACCTTC.